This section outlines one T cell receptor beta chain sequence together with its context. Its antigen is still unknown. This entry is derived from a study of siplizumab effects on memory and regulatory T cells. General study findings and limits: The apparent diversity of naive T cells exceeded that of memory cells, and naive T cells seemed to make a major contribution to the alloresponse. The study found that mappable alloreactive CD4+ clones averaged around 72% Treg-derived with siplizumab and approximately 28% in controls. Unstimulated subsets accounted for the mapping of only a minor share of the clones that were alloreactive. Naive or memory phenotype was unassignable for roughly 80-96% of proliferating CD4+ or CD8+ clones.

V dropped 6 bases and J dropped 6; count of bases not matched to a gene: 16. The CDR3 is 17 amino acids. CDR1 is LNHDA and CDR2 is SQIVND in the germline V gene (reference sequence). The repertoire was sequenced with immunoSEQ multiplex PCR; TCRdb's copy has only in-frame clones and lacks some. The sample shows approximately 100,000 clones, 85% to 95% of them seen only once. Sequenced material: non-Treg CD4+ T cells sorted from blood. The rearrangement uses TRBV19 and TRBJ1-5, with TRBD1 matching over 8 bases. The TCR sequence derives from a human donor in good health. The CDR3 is CASRKNTGTGASQPQHF. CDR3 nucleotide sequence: TGTGCCAGTAGAAAAAACACCGGGACAGGCGCGAGTCAGCCCCAGCATTTT.